The 21 T cell receptor beta chains below all came from one sample that was sequenced in a study of cytomegalovirus exposure and HLA in healthy donors. The PCR ran on 60 Vbeta and 13 Jbeta primers. Only in-frame clones appear in the TCRdb table, and some are missing; sequencing was by immunoSEQ multiplex PCR. Its table lists about 160,000 clones. Sequenced input: PBMCs. The receptors were gathered from a woman in her fifties or sixties in good health and CMV-seronegative.

As regards this clone: The same CDR3 can be traced to other DNA sequences in this sample. The chain employs TRBV4-3 and TRBJ2-4, with TRBD1 identical over 10 bases. Germline-derived CDR1 and CDR2 are LGHNA and YSLEER. The ends lost 1 base at V and 2 bases at J; junction bases unmatched: 8. This CDR3 comprises 18 residues. The CDR3 protein is CASSQGVGTGESKNIQYF. CDR3 sequence (DNA): TGCGCCAGCAGCCAAGGGGTAGGGACAGGGGAGTCCAAAAACATTCAGTACTTC.

Of note for this clone: Additional DNA sequences in this sample encode the identical CDR3. The V and J genes are TRBV29-1 and TRBJ1-3; D is uncertain. The CDR3 spans 12 residues. CDR1 is SQVTM and CDR2 is ANQGSEA in the germline V gene. The ends were cut back, 0 bases at V and 7 bases at J, with 7 bases in the middle. The CDR3 DNA is TGCAGCGTTGAAGATTCCGGGAACACCATATATTTT. This encodes CSVEDSGNTIYF.

This chain uses TRBV7-7 with TRBJ1-1; weak D call: TRBD1 (6 bases). The V gene lost 4 bases and the J gene lost 7 bases, with 19 bases spanning the gap. Germline V lookup: CDR1 SSHAT, CDR2 FNYEAQ (reference sequence). CDR3 length: 15 amino acids. The chain's CDR3 is CASSSVQGERGEAFF. Here the CDR3 DNA reads TGTGCCAGCAGCTCCGTACAGGGAGAAAGGGGTGAAGCTTTCTTT.

The chain carries TRBV5-4 and TRBJ2-7; the match to TRBD2 covers 7 bases. The CDR3 contains 13 residues. Germline CDR1 and CDR2: SGHNT and YYREEE (reference sequence). The V segment lost 4 bases and the J segment 0 bases; nucleotides outside the gene matches: 1. The CDR3 protein is CASSRDYSYEQYF. The CDR3 DNA reads TGTGCCAGCAGCCGGGACTACTCCTACGAGCAGTACTTC.

V and J are TRBV28 and TRBJ2-7, with 7 bases aligning to TRBD1. With V trimmed by 6 bases and J by 3 bases, 5 bases remained unmatched. The CDR3 has 13 residues. The germline CDR1 and CDR2 sequences are MDHEN and SYDVKM. The CDR3 sequence is CASRTGTDYEQYF. The CDR3 bases are TGTGCCAGCAGGACGGGGACAGACTACGAGCAGTACTTC.

V usage is TRBV7-8 and J usage is TRBJ2-1; D perhaps matches TRBD1 (5 bases). CDR3 size: 16 residues. Per germline, CDR1 SGHVS and CDR2 FQNEAQ. Trimming pared 0 bases from V and 2 bases from J, leaving 11 bases between. The CDR3 DNA sequence: TGTGCCAGCAGCTTAGCGTCAGGGCCAGCCTACAATGAGCAGTTCTTC. It is translated as CASSLASGPAYNEQFF. Looking up the rest from reference TRBV7-8 and TRBJ2-1 gives the full variable domain: GAGVSQSPRYKVAKRGQDVALRCDPISGHVSLFWYQQALGQGPEFLTYFQNEAQLDKSGLPSDRFFAERPEGSVSTLKIQRTQQEDSAVYLCASSLASGPAYNEQFFGPGTRLTVL.

This chain links TRBV5-1 with TRBJ2-3; no clear D. V gave up 1 base and J gave up 0 bases, with 12 bases separating them. The germline gives CDR1 SGHRS, CDR2 YFSETQ. The CDR3 covers 16 residues. The CDR3 DNA is TGCGCCAGCAGCTTGCTATTCCTAACTAGCACAGATACGCAGTATTTT. It is translated as CASSLLFLTSTDTQYF.

V and J are TRBV27 and TRBJ2-7; weak D call: TRBD1 (5 bases). The germline gives CDR1 MNHEY, CDR2 SMNVEV (reference sequence). There are 14 residues in the CDR3. V was trimmed by 4 bases and J by 3 bases, leaving 13 bases between them. This chain's CDR3 is CASSYRNLRYEQYF. In DNA form, the CDR3 reads TGTGCCAGCAGTTACAGGAATCTGCGCTACGAGCAGTACTTC.

V gene TRBV7-2 combines with J gene TRBJ1-5, with 9 bases lining up with TRBD1. Germline assignment: CDR1 SGHTA and CDR2 FQGNSA. This CDR3 region has 14 residues. The V segment lost 5 bases and the J segment 4 bases; nucleotides outside the gene matches: 3. The DNA of the CDR3 is TGTGCCAGCAGCATAGGGACAGGGAATCAGCCCCAGCATTTT. It is translated as CASSIGTGNQPQHF.

J is TRBJ1-4 and V is TRBV29-1; D call uncertain. The germline V gene has CDR1 SQVTM and CDR2 ANQGSEA. Trimming stripped 4 bases from V and 8 bases from J, with 17 bases between. The CDR3 extends over 14 amino acids. The chain's CDR3 is CSVVSGNSGEKLFF. The DNA of the CDR3 is TGCAGCGTTGTGTCGGGCAACAGCGGCGAAAAACTGTTTTTT.

Here the CDR3 DNA reads TGCGCCAGCAGCCCCCAAGTGGGACAGCAGAACACTGAAGCTTTCTTT. It encodes CASSPQVGQQNTEAFF. The chain links TRBV5-1 to TRBJ1-1; 7 bases line up with TRBD1. The CDR3 is 16 residues long. CDR1 and CDR2 (germline): SGHRS, YFSETQ. With 4 bases clipped from V and 1 base from J, the junction kept 10 bases outside the gene matches.

The V and J genes are TRBV7-9 and TRBJ2-7; no reliable D call. CDR1 is SEHNR and CDR2 is FQNEAQ in the germline V gene (reference sequence). The CDR3 loop spans 14 amino acids. The V and J ends lost 1 base and 3 bases respectively, with 10 bases between them. CDR3 in amino acids: CASSLDDGFYEQYF. In nucleotides, the CDR3 is TGTGCCAGCAGCTTAGATGATGGCTTCTACGAGCAGTACTTC.

This chain links TRBV6-6 with TRBJ1-5, with D maybe TRBD1 (6 bases). V gave up 5 bases and J gave up 3 bases, with 14 bases separating them. CDR3 length: 15 amino acids. Germline CDR1 MNHNY, CDR2 SVGAGI (reference sequence). The CDR3, as DNA: TGTGCCAGCAGTATAGGACAGCTCTTCAATCAGCCCCAGCATTTT. It yields the protein CASSIGQLFNQPQHF.

The rearrangement uses TRBV4-2 and TRBJ2-5, with 9 bases that match TRBD2. Germline V CDR1 and CDR2: LGHNA, YNFKEQ. This CDR3 is built from 17 residues. J lost 5 bases, V lost 4 bases, and 14 bases had no gene match. The CDR3 here is CASSPGIGAGGDETQYF. The CDR3 DNA sequence: TGTGCCAGCAGCCCGGGGATTGGCGCGGGAGGGGACGAGACCCAGTACTTC.

The CDR3 loop reads CARSRTGSPQHF. The CDR3, as DNA: TGTGCCAGAAGCCGCACAGGTTCGCCCCAGCATTTT. The chain recombines TRBV5-3 with TRBJ1-5, with D perhaps matching TRBD1 (5 bases). TRBV5-3 is an ORF for which the function is uncertain. Trimming took off 4 bases at V and 9 bases at J, with 11 bases between the two ends. This CDR3 region has 12 residues.

The chain joins TRBV7-6 to TRBJ2-7; the match to TRBD2 covers 9 bases. Trimming at V came to 3 bases and at J to 0 bases, leaving 12 bases not matched to a gene. The CDR3 contains 18 residues. Germline CDR1 SGHVS, CDR2 FNYEAQ. CDR3 coding DNA: TGTGCCAGCAGCTTGGAGACTAGCGGAGGGTTCTTCTCCTACGAGCAGTACTTC. It translates to CASSLETSGGFFSYEQYF.

V usage is TRBV7-2 and J usage is TRBJ1-3; 9 positions match TRBD1. V shed 4 bases, J shed 0 bases, and the junction held 4 bases outside the gene matches. This CDR3 is built from 16 residues. CDR1 is SGHTA, CDR2 FQGNSA, per germline. CDR3 DNA: TGTGCCAGCAGCTATAAACAGGGGGCCTCTGGAAACACCATATATTTT. This translates into CASSYKQGASGNTIYF.

This chain connects TRBV6-1 to TRBJ2-4; tentative D call: TRBD1 (7 bases). V was trimmed by 1 base and J by 0 bases, leaving 19 bases between them. Germline CDR1 MNHNS, CDR2 SASEGT. The CDR3 runs to 19 residues. The CDR3 DNA reads TGTGCCAGCAGTGAAGAAAGGAGGGGGCCTAAGTTAGCCAAAAACATTCAGTACTTC. It specifies CASSEERRGPKLAKNIQYF.

The V and J genes are TRBV5-1 and TRBJ1-1, with TRBD1 identical over 8 bases. The CDR3 is 15 amino acids. The J segment lost 2 bases and the V segment lost 2 bases, leaving 5 bases of the junction unmatched. Per germline, CDR1 SGHRS and CDR2 YFSETQ. Here the CDR3 DNA reads TGCGCCAGCAGCTTCGATGGACAGGGTAACACTGAAGCTTTCTTT. Translation gives CASSFDGQGNTEAFF.

The rearrangement joins TRBV5-5 to TRBJ1-4, with 8 bases that match TRBD1. This CDR3 contains 16 residues. With V trimmed by 3 bases and J by 7 bases, 11 bases remained unmatched. CDR1 and CDR2 (germline): SGHKS, YYEKEE (reference sequence). The CDR3 is CASSSLFDRGLEKLFF. CDR3 nucleotides: TGTGCCAGCAGCTCACTCTTTGACAGGGGACTTGAAAAACTGTTTTTT.

V and J are TRBV4-2 and TRBJ2-3, with TRBD2 as a possible D gene (5 bases). The CDR3 length is 16 residues. Per the germline V gene, CDR1 is LGHNA and CDR2 is YNFKEQ. V was clipped by 0 bases and J by 4 bases, with 14 bases between them. The CDR3 region has the DNA TGTGCCAGCAGCCAAGATGGCCTAGCTTTGTCAGATACGCAGTATTTT. Translated: CASSQDGLALSDTQYF.